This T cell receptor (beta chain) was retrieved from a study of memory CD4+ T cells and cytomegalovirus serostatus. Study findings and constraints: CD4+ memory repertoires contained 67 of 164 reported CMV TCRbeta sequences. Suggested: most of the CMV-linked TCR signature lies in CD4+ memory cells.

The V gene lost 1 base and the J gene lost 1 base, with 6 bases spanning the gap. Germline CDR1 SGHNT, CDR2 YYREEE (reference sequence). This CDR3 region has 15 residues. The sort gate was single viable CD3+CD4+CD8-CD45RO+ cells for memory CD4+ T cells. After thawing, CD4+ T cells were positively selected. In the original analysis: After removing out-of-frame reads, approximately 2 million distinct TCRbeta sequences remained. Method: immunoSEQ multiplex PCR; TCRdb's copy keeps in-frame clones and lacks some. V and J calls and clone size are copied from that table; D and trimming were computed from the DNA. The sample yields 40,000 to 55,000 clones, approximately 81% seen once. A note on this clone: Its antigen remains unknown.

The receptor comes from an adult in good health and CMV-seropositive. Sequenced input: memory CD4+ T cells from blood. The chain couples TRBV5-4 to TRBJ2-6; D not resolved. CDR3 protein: CASSLFSSGANVLTF. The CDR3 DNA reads TGTGCCAGCAGCTTGTTCAGTTCTGGGGCCAACGTCCTGACTTTC.